The TCR beta chain under discussion was sequenced for a study of shared clonotypes between healthy human individuals. Several immunoSEQ plates received, in even portions, the genomic DNA of each subset. Assay: immunoSEQ multiplex PCR; the TCRdb copy retains only in-frame clones and omits some. The sample consists of approximately 510,000 clones, 60% to 85% of them appearing once. V shed 6 bases and J shed 0 bases, with 12 bases lying between them. Germline-derived CDR1 and CDR2 are LNHDA and SQIVND (reference sequence). This CDR3 has 15 amino acids. Participating donors were healthy, HIV-negative adults free of recent acute infections or vaccinations. Every contributor of samples was a Caucasian grown-up residing in Nashville, Tennessee.

The sequenced sample consisted of PBMCs. V is TRBV19 and J is TRBJ2-1, with no clear D. This TCR was sampled from a woman aged 40 to 50 in good health. Some clones in this sample may be carry-over from other donors' samples. CDR3: CASSDPGSSYNEQFF. Written as DNA, the CDR3 is TGTGCCAGTAGCGACCCGGGCAGCTCCTACAATGAGCAGTTCTTC.